This T cell receptor (beta chain) was profiled in a study of cytomegalovirus exposure and HLA in healthy donors. The primer mix had 60 Vbeta and 13 Jbeta primers. Measured with immunoSEQ multiplex PCR; TCRdb has only the in-frame clones, and not every one. The repertoire consists of more than 200,000 clones, with under 70% occurring once and the leading ten covering 2.6%. This clone was recorded once. Its antigen remains unidentified. Study-level findings and limits: Confirmation was obtained in vitro that a few CMV-associated chains are specific for CMV antigens. It was assumed in the presence/absence analyses that sequencing depth was roughly uniform across donors.

Looked up from germline, CDR1 is SGHAT and CDR2 is FQNNGV. The CDR3 is 14 amino acids. With V trimmed by 3 bases and J by 5 bases, 4 bases remained unmatched. This clonotype originated in a man between 35 and 55 years old in good health and CMV-seropositive. The genes are TRBV11-2 and TRBJ2-5; 9 bases match TRBD2. Sequenced: PBMCs. The CDR3, as DNA: TGTGCCAGCAGCTTTCTAGCGGGGCCTGAGACCCAGTACTTC. Its translation is CASSFLAGPETQYF.